These 32 T cell receptor beta chains were all obtained from the same sample, sequenced in a study of blood T cell repertoires in COVID-19. Produced via immunoSEQ multiplex PCR; TCRdb's table is partial and in-frame only. The sample records about 380,000 clones, 88% being singletons. The sequenced sample was PBMCs or T cells enriched from blood (not recorded which). These receptors were taken from a woman aged 18-35 years who had recovered from COVID-19.

This sequence joins TRBV7-3 and TRBJ2-3, with D unclear. The CDR3 runs to 14 residues. Looked up from germline, CDR1 is SGHTA and CDR2 is FQGTGA. Between the trimmed V and J ends, which lost 2 bases and 5 bases, there was a span of 11 bases. The CDR3 loop is CASSLAWAGDTQYF. The CDR3 coding sequence is TGTGCCAGCAGCTTAGCGTGGGCCGGAGATACGCAGTATTTT.

This chain links TRBV29-1 with TRBJ1-1; D is ambiguous. Between the trimmed V and J ends, which lost 0 bases and 3 bases, there was a span of 11 bases. Looked up from germline, CDR1 is SQVTM and CDR2 is ANQGSEA. The CDR3 consists of 14 residues. The CDR3 DNA follows: TGCAGCGTTGAAGATGTAACACTACACACTGAAGCTTTCTTT. Its protein product is CSVEDVTLHTEAFF.

This clone was counted a single time. The V call is TRBV21-1, the J call TRBJ2-5; the table's D call of TRBD1 was not tested on the DNA. TRBV21-1 is classified as a pseudogene. The CDR3 length is 18 residues. The DNA of the CDR3 is TGTGCCAGCAGCCAAACCGGGACAACCTTCCTGTACCAAGAGACCCAGTACTTC. Protein sequence: CASSQTGTTFLYQETQYF.

The sample holds a few counts of this clone. The chain joins TRBV5-6 to TRBJ2-7, with 7 bases aligning to TRBD1. The CDR3 sequence is 14 residues long. V was pared by 1 base and J by 5 bases, with 6 bases of the junction left unmatched. Germline V lookup: CDR1 SGHDT, CDR2 YYEEEE. The CDR3: CASSLLTGWDEQYF. The CDR3 coding sequence is TGTGCCAGCAGCTTGCTGACAGGGTGGGACGAGCAGTACTTC.

To note about this clone: Within the sample, other DNA sequences also encode this same CDR3. This CDR3 is CASSLTSGGAADTQYF. CDR3 coding DNA: TGTGCCAGCAGCCTCACTAGCGGAGGGGCTGCAGATACGCAGTATTTT. The rearrangement joins TRBV7-6 to TRBJ2-3, with TRBD2 identical over 8 bases. The ends lost 5 bases at V and 4 bases at J; junction bases unmatched: 11. CDR1 and CDR2 (germline): SGHVS, FNYEAQ. The CDR3 covers 16 residues.

The J gene is TRBJ1-2, the V gene TRBV30, with D hard to call. The germline CDR1 and CDR2 sequences are GTSNPN and SVGIG (reference sequence). The V end lost 8 bases, the J end lost 10 bases, and 17 bases lay between the germline ends. There are 11 residues in the CDR3. The CDR3 sequence: CALAPLSLYTF. The CDR3 DNA follows: TGTGCCCTGGCCCCCCTGTCCCTCTACACCTTC.

This rearrangement joins TRBV7-9 to TRBJ2-7, with a tentative D call TRBD2 (6 bases). The ends were cut back, 5 bases at V and 0 bases at J, with 11 bases in the middle. The CDR3 extends over 14 amino acids. Germline assignment: CDR1 SEHNR and CDR2 FQNEAQ (reference sequence). The CDR3, as DNA: TGTGCCAGCAGCGGAGGAGGGGACTCCTACGAGCAGTACTTC. It is translated as CASSGGGDSYEQYF.

This clone is a singleton in its sample. The V gene is TRBV5-1, the J gene TRBJ2-2; 8 positions match TRBD1. V dropped 4 bases and J dropped 4; count of bases not matched to a gene: 6. The CDR3 consists of 15 residues. Germline CDR1 and CDR2: SGHRS and YFSETQ. The CDR3 reads CASSMVQGATGELFF. The CDR3 DNA reads as TGCGCCAGCAGCATGGTGCAGGGGGCCACCGGGGAGCTGTTTTTT.

The chain employs TRBV7-2 and TRBJ2-2, with TRBD2 as a possible D gene (5 bases). Germline V gene lookup returns CDR1 SGHTA and CDR2 FQGNSA. There are 13 residues in the CDR3. V was clipped by 4 bases and J by 4 bases, with 7 bases between them. CDR3 amino acids: CASSSRATGELFF. For the CDR3, the DNA is TGTGCCAGCAGCTCGAGGGCCACCGGGGAGCTGTTTTTT.

The rearrangement uses TRBV7-2 and TRBJ2-3; 8 positions match TRBD2. Germline V lookup: CDR1 SGHTA, CDR2 FQGNSA. Losses at the gene ends were 2 bases for V and 5 bases for J; bases not matched to a gene: 9. The CDR3 contains 16 residues. In DNA, the CDR3 is TGTGCCAGCAGCTTACTACCGGGACTAGGATTAGATACGCAGTATTTT. Its protein is CASSLLPGLGLDTQYF.

In regard to this clone: Distinct nucleotide sequences in the sample also encode this CDR3. Here the CDR3 reads CSGAANYGYTF. The CDR3 DNA follows: TGCAGTGGGGCAGCTAACTATGGCTACACCTTC. The rearrangement uses TRBV20-1 and TRBJ1-2; no clear D gene. The CDR3 has 11 residues. The V end lost 7 bases, the J end lost 0 bases, and 6 bases lay between the germline ends. Per germline, CDR1 DFQATT and CDR2 SNEGSKA (reference sequence).

This chain links TRBV9 with TRBJ1-5, with TRBD1 as a possible D gene (5 bases). The V end lost 3 bases, the J end lost 0 bases, and 10 bases lay between the germline ends. The V gene's germline CDR1 is SGDLS and CDR2 YYNGEE. The CDR3 runs to 15 residues. The CDR3 sequence: CASSAGTFSNQPQHF. CDR3 in DNA: TGTGCCAGCAGCGCCGGGACTTTTAGCAATCAGCCCCAGCATTTT.

A single count supports this clone. The DNA for the CDR3 is TGTGCCAGCAGCTTAGGTCAGGGTATGCCCCAGCATTTT. This gives the protein CASSLGQGMPQHF. The V and J genes are TRBV11-2 and TRBJ1-5; a possible D gene is TRBD1 (5 bases). CDR1 and CDR2 (germline): SGHAT, FQNNGV. V was shortened by 1 base and J by 9 bases, with 10 bases between the two germline ends. This CDR3 contains 13 residues. Based on the CDR3 plus reference TRBV11-2 and TRBJ1-5, the full variable domain is EAGVAQSPRYKIIEKRQSVAFWCNPISGHATLYWYQQILGQGPKLLIQFQNNGVVDDSQLPKDRFSAERLKGVDSTLKIQPAKLEDSAVYLCASSLGQGMPQHFGDGTRLSIL.

The V gene is TRBV9, the J gene TRBJ2-3; TRBD2 matches at 7 bases. The CDR3 has 16 amino acids. V was pared by 0 bases and J by 2 bases, with 6 bases of the junction left unmatched. Per germline, CDR1 SGDLS and CDR2 YYNGEE. The CDR3: CASSVGGRDYTDTQYF. Here the CDR3 DNA reads TGTGCCAGCAGCGTAGGAGGCAGGGACTACACAGATACGCAGTATTTT.

This clone appeared once. This chain uses TRBV7-9 with TRBJ1-1; 7 bases are shared with TRBD1. Unmatched junction bases numbered 10, after V lost 4 bases and J lost 11 bases. The CDR3 totals 13 residues. Germline V CDR1 and CDR2: SEHNR, FQNEAQ (reference sequence). The CDR3 spells CASSSGTALGAFF. The CDR3 coding sequence is TGTGCCAGCAGCTCCGGGACAGCCTTGGGGGCTTTCTTT. Supplemented by reference TRBV7-9 and TRBJ1-1, the full variable domain reads DTGVSQNPRHKITKRGQNVTFRCDPISEHNRLYWYRQTLGQGPEFLTYFQNEAQLEKSRLLSDRFSAERPKGSFSTLEIQRTEQGDSAMYLCASSSGTALGAFFGQGTRLTVV.

The chain employs TRBV7-9 and TRBJ1-2, with a possible D match to TRBD1 (6 bases). The V gene's germline CDR1 is SEHNR and CDR2 FQNEAQ (reference sequence). V dropped 7 bases and J dropped 3 bases, with 15 bases sitting between them. This CDR3 contains 14 residues. CDR3 sequence: CASTLSGAHYGYTF. The CDR3 DNA is TGTGCCAGCACCCTGTCAGGGGCCCACTATGGCTACACCTTC.

The chain carries TRBV4-2 and TRBJ2-7; D is perhaps TRBD2 (5 bases). Trimming left V 0 bases short and J 4 bases short, with 13 bases between. The germline gives CDR1 LGHNA, CDR2 YNFKEQ. CDR3 length equals 15 residues. The chain's CDR3 is CASSQDPGINYEQYF. The CDR3 nucleotides are TGTGCCAGCAGCCAAGACCCCGGGATCAATTACGAGCAGTACTTC.

The chain has TRBV10-3 and TRBJ2-4; D perhaps matches TRBD1 (5 bases). V was pared by 3 bases and J by 0 bases, with 15 bases between. The CDR3 covers 17 residues. In germline, CDR1 is ENHRY, CDR2 SYGVKD. The CDR3 here is CAISEERQILAKNIQYF. The CDR3, as DNA: TGTGCCATCAGTGAAGAGAGACAGATTCTAGCCAAAAACATTCAGTACTTC.

The J gene is TRBJ2-7, the V gene TRBV7-2; no definite D call. Germline CDR1 and CDR2: SGHTA and FQGNSA. V was shortened by 2 bases and J by 3 bases, with 11 bases between the two germline ends. CDR3 size: 14 residues. CDR3 nucleotides: TGTGCCAGCAGCTTATCTCGCACAAACTACGAGCAGTACTTC. This gives the protein CASSLSRTNYEQYF.

The chain joins TRBV21-1 to TRBJ2-5; the table's D call TRBD2 went unverified against the DNA. TRBV21-1 is classified as a pseudogene. The CDR3 is 14 amino acids. The CDR3 DNA reads as TGTGCCAGCGCCCGGGACTCACGGGGGGAGACCCAGTACTTC. Its protein is CASARDSRGETQYF.

The chain carries TRBV7-9 and TRBJ1-2, with 8 bases aligning to TRBD1. CDR3 length equals 14 residues. Trimming removed 1 base from V and 8 bases from J; junction bases left unmatched: 6. Germline CDR1 and CDR2: SEHNR and FQNEAQ (reference sequence). CDR3 nucleotides: TGTGCCAGCAGCTTAGTGCAGGGGGCGGGAGGCTACACCTTC. It encodes CASSLVQGAGGYTF. The whole variable domain, filled in from reference TRBV7-9 and TRBJ1-2, reads DTGVSQNPRHKITKRGQNVTFRCDPISEHNRLYWYRQTLGQGPEFLTYFQNEAQLEKSRLLSDRFSAERPKGSFSTLEIQRTEQGDSAMYLCASSLVQGAGGYTFGSGTRLTVV.

This rearrangement joins TRBV11-3 to TRBJ2-2; possibly TRBD1 for D (6 bases). V shed 5 bases and J shed 0 bases, with 10 bases lying between them. CDR1 and CDR2 from the germline V gene are SGHNT and YENEEA. The CDR3 is 15 residues long. The CDR3 region has the DNA TGTGCCAGCAGCGTGGGGGCTACGAACACCGGGGAGCTGTTTTTT. Protein sequence: CASSVGATNTGELFF.

The chain recombines TRBV5-5 with TRBJ2-5; the match to TRBD2 covers 9 bases. The V segment lost 0 bases and the J segment 3 bases; nucleotides outside the gene matches: 9. The CDR3 is 17 residues long. CDR1 and CDR2 from the germline V gene are SGHKS and YYEKEE (reference sequence). The chain's CDR3 is CASSLGHRASGEETQYF. In DNA, the CDR3 is TGTGCCAGCAGCTTGGGCCACCGGGCTAGCGGGGAAGAGACCCAGTACTTC.

CDR3 in DNA: TGTGCCAGCAGTCCCTCTTGGGGATCGGCGGGGGAGGAGACCCAGTACTTC. Amino acids: CASSPSWGSAGEETQYF. V usage is TRBV27 and J usage is TRBJ2-5; TRBD2 aligns across 7 bases. The CDR3 is 17 amino acids. The germline gives CDR1 MNHEY, CDR2 SMNVEV (reference sequence). With V trimmed by 5 bases and J by 5 bases, 17 bases remained unmatched.

A word on this clone: Other nucleotide sequences from this sample produce the same CDR3. The CDR3 sequence: CASSYTGGYNEQFF. As DNA, the CDR3 is TGTGCCAGCAGTTATACAGGGGGCTACAATGAGCAGTTCTTC. The chain has TRBV6-5 and TRBJ2-1; TRBD1 agrees at 8 bases. The germline V gene has CDR1 MNHEY and CDR2 SVGAGI. V dropped 3 bases and J dropped 3; count of bases not matched to a gene: 1. The CDR3 spans 14 residues.

The chain links TRBV6-1 to TRBJ2-7; the match to TRBD2 covers 14 bases. The CDR3 is 17 residues long. The germline V gene has CDR1 MNHNS and CDR2 SASEGT. V was clipped by 4 bases and J by 3 bases; unmatched bases: 8. The CDR3 coding sequence is TGTGCCAGCAGTGGACGGACTAGCGGGGGGAGATTCTACGAGCAGTACTTC. This encodes CASSGRTSGGRFYEQYF.

The J gene is TRBJ1-4, the V gene TRBV2; D possibly corresponds to TRBD1 (5 bases). This CDR3 has 13 amino acids. The ends were cut back, 7 bases at V and 8 bases at J, with 14 bases in the middle. Germline values: CDR1 SNHLY, CDR2 FYNNEI. CDR3 nucleotide sequence: TGTGCCAGCAATCGACAGCAGGCGGAAAAACTGTTTTTT. It encodes CASNRQQAEKLFF. The full variable domain, in which reference TRBV2 and TRBJ1-4 provide the parts outside the CDR3, is EPEVTQTPSHQVTQMGQEVILRCVPISNHLYFYWYRQILGQKVEFLVSFYNNEISEKSEIFDDQFSVERPDGSNFTLKIRSTKLEDSAMYFCASNRQQAEKLFFGSGTQLSVL.

The V call is TRBV6-4, the J call TRBJ2-3, with TRBD2 as a possible D gene (6 bases). This CDR3 comprises 14 residues. Germline-derived CDR1 and CDR2 are MRHNA and SNTAGT. The ends were cut back, 4 bases at V and 0 bases at J, with 8 bases in the middle. CDR3 sequence: CASSAGTSTDTQYF. Written as DNA, the CDR3 is TGTGCCAGCAGTGCCGGGACTAGCACAGATACGCAGTATTTT.

The gene calls are TRBV7-9 and TRBJ2-7; 9 bases fit TRBD1. The germline CDR1 and CDR2 sequences are SEHNR and FQNEAQ (reference sequence). The CDR3 is 15 amino acids. V dropped 3 bases and J dropped 5; count of bases not matched to a gene: 8. The CDR3 is CASSFNRDREHEQYF. In nucleotides, the CDR3 is TGTGCCAGCAGCTTCAACCGGGACAGGGAACACGAGCAGTACTTC.

The chain carries TRBV6-1 and TRBJ1-4; no clear D. The germline V and J ends were trimmed by 0 bases and 5 bases, with 10 bases remaining between them. This CDR3 comprises 15 residues. Germline V CDR1 and CDR2: MNHNS, SASEGT. Written as DNA, the CDR3 is TGTGCCAGCAGTGAAGCGCGGGGTTGGAATGAAAAACTGTTTTTT. Translating it yields CASSEARGWNEKLFF.

The chain recombines TRBV29-1 with TRBJ2-2; TRBD2 agrees at 12 bases. The CDR3 sequence is 17 residues long. J lost 4 bases, V lost 3 bases, and 9 bases had no gene match. CDR1 and CDR2 from the germline V gene are SQVTM and ANQGSEA. CDR3 in DNA: TGCAGCGTTGACGAACTAGCGGGGGGCATGAGCACCGGGGAGCTGTTTTTT. Translated: CSVDELAGGMSTGELFF.

This clone was counted once. The chain is built from TRBV29-1 and TRBJ1-1, with 9 bases aligning to TRBD1. Germline V gene lookup returns CDR1 SQVTM and CDR2 ANQGSEA. This CDR3 has 10 residues. Trimming cost V 6 bases and J 11 bases; bases outside gene matches: 4. CDR3 nucleotides: TGCAGCGTGGGGACAGGGCTTGCTTTCTTT. It yields the protein CSVGTGLAFF.